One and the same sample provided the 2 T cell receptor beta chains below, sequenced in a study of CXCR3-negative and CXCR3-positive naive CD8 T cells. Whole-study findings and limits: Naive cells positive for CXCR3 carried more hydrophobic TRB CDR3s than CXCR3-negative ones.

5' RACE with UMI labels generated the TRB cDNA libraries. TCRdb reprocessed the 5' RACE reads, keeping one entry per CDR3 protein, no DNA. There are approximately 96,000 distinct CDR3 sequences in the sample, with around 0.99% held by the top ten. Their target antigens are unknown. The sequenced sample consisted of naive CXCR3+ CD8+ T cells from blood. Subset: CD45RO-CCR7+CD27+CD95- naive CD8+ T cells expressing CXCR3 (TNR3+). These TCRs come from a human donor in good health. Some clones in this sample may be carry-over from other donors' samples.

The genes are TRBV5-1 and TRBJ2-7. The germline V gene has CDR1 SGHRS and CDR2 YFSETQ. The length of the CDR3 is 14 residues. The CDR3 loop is CASSLGIFSYEQYF.

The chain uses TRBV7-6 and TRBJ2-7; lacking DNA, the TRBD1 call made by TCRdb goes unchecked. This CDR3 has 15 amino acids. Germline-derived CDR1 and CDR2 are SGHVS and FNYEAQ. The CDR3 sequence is CASSWDRGTTYEQYF.